Listed below are T cell receptor beta chains from one sample, sequenced in a study of cytomegalovirus exposure and HLA in healthy donors. Here immunoSEQ multiplex PCR was the method, and the copy in TCRdb shows in-frame clones only, minus some. This sample yields around 200,000 clones, of which approximately 90% are seen a single time; approximately 1% belongs to the top ten. Sequencing used PBMCs. These TCRs come from a young woman in good health and CMV-seronegative. Both conserved end residues are part of each CDR3. D genes are given only for firm matches. Some rows mark clone size as missing; the rest say once, few, many or name a class of expanded clone.

d_call | j_call | v_call | clone_size | cdr3_aa | cdr3_nt
- | TRBJ1-2 | TRBV5-6 | - | CASSFLDSGAFDYGYTF | TGTGCCAGCAGCTTCCTTGATTCAGGGGCCTTCGACTATGGCTACACCTTC
TRBD2 | TRBJ2-1 | TRBV13 | - | CASRLAGEGRNEQFF | TGTGCCAGCAGACTAGCGGGAGAGGGTAGGAATGAGCAGTTCTTC
TRBD2 | TRBJ2-1 | TRBV5-1 | - | CASSPTSGGGSYNEQFF | TGCGCCAGCAGCCCGACTAGCGGGGGGGGCTCCTACAATGAGCAGTTCTTC
TRBD1 | TRBJ1-6 | TRBV6-5 | - | CASGTSGTGKSPLHF | TGTGCCAGCGGAACAAGCGGGACAGGGAAATCACCCCTCCACTTT
- | TRBJ2-5 | TRBV18 | - | CASSPRQTETQYF | TGTGCCAGCTCCCCTCGACAGACGGAGACCCAGTACTTC
TRBD2 | TRBJ2-7 | TRBV5-8 | - | CASSRKTSGITYEQYF | TGTGCCAGCAGCCGAAAGACTAGCGGGATAACCTACGAGCAGTACTTC
TRBD1 | TRBJ2-7 | TRBV14 | - | CASSRDRAYEQYF | TGTGCCAGCAGCCGGGACAGGGCCTACGAGCAGTACTTC
TRBD2 | TRBJ2-1 | TRBV19 | - | CASSIGASGFNEQFF | TGTGCCAGTAGTATAGGAGCTAGCGGATTCAATGAGCAGTTCTTC
- | TRBJ1-2 | TRBV6-5 | - | CASSPQGRAYTF | TGTGCCAGCAGCCCCCAGGGGAGGGCCTACACCTTC
TRBD1 | TRBJ1-4 | TRBV11-2 | - | CASSDRGRSEKLFF | TGTGCCAGCAGCGACAGGGGGCGGAGTGAAAAACTGTTTTTT
- | TRBJ1-5 | TRBV6-1 | - | CASSDLGANQPQHF | TGTGCCAGCAGTGATTTAGGAGCTAACCAGCCCCAGCATTTT
TRBD1 | TRBJ2-5 | TRBV4-1 | once | CASSRLQGAAGETQYF | TGCGCCAGCAGCCGCCTACAGGGGGCTGCAGGAGAGACCCAGTACTTC
- | TRBJ2-1 | TRBV5-1 | - | CASSFSQGYNEQFF | TGCGCCAGCAGCTTCTCGCAGGGCTACAATGAGCAGTTCTTC
TRBD2 | TRBJ2-1 | TRBV11-3 | few | CASSLAGGSGEQFF | TGTGCCAGCAGCTTAGCGGGGGGGTCGGGTGAGCAGTTCTTC
TRBD1 | TRBJ1-1 | TRBV7-2 | - | CASSLGLTGGTEAFF | TGTGCCAGCAGCTTAGGACTCACAGGGGGCACTGAAGCTTTCTTT
- | TRBJ2-6 | TRBV11-3 | few | CASSLDDRRGANVLTF | TGTGCCAGCAGCTTAGACGACAGACGGGGGGCCAACGTCCTGACTTTC
- | TRBJ2-7 | TRBV5-1 | - | CASSLEAWRGARASGEQYF | TGCGCCAGCAGCTTGGAAGCGTGGAGGGGCGCCCGGGCCTCGGGAGAGCAGTACTTC
TRBD1 | TRBJ2-7 | TRBV9 | - | CASSGGQGLGPYEQYF | TGTGCCAGCAGCGGAGGACAGGGATTAGGACCCTACGAGCAGTACTTC